A single sample is the source of the 3 T cell receptor beta chains below, sequenced in a study of T cells in localized non-small cell lung cancer. The table came from immunoSEQ multiplex PCR; TCRdb's copy has only in-frame clones and leaves some out. The sample yields roughly 25,000 clones, about 90% seen once. Sequenced material: peripheral blood, taken before any cancer treatment. The receptors were sampled from a male donor aged 60 or over with stage I squamous cell lung carcinoma.

This chain links TRBV30 with TRBJ1-2; D is ambiguous. V was pared by 4 bases and J by 4 bases, with 10 bases between. There are 12 residues in the CDR3. Germline loops: CDR1 GTSNPN, CDR2 SVGIG (reference sequence). The CDR3 sequence is CAWTELSYGYTF. The DNA of the CDR3 is TGTGCCTGGACGGAACTTTCCTATGGCTACACCTTC.

The gene calls are TRBV7-2 and TRBJ1-1, with 8 bases fitting TRBD1. The CDR3 is 13 amino acids. The germline V gene encodes CDR1 SGHTA and CDR2 FQGNSA. V shed 5 bases and J 3 bases; nucleotides not matched to a gene: 2. The DNA of the CDR3 is TGTGCCAGCAGCACGGACAGGGACACTGAAGCTTTCTTT. Amino acid sequence: CASSTDRDTEAFF.

This clone showed up just once. The gene calls are TRBV4-1 and TRBJ2-7; the D gene is possibly TRBD1 (6 bases). The germline V gene encodes CDR1 MGHRA and CDR2 YSYEKL. V lost 3 bases to trimming and J lost 6 bases, with 12 bases between them. The CDR3 contains 13 residues. The CDR3 DNA reads TGCGCCAGCAGCCAGACAGGTCTAGTCGAGCAGTACTTC. This codes for CASSQTGLVEQYF.